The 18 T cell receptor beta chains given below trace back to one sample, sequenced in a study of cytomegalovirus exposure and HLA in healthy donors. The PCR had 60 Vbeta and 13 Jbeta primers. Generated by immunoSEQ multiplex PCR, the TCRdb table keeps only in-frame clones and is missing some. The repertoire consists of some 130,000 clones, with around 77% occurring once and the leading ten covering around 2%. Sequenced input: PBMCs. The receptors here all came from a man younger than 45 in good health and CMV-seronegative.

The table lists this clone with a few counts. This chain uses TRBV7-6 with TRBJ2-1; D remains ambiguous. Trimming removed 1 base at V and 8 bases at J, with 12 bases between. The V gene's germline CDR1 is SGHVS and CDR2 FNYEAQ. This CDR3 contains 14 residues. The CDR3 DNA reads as TGTGCCAGCAGCTTAGAGGTAGCTCGGGATGAGCAGTTCTTC. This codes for CASSLEVARDEQFF.

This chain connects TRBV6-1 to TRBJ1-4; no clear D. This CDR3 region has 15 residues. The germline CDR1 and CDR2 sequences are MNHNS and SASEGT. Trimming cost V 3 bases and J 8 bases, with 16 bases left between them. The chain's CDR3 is CASSDFLTSEEKLFF. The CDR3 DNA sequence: TGTGCCAGCAGTGATTTCCTGACATCGGAAGAAAAACTGTTTTTT.

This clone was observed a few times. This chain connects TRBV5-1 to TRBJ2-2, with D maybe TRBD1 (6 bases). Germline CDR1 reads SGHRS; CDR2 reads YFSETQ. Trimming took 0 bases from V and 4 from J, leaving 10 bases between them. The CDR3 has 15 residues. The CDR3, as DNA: TGCGCCAGCAGCTTGGCAGGGGCTGGCACCGGGGAGCTGTTTTTT. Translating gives CASSLAGAGTGELFF. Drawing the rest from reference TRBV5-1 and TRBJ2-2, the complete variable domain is KAGVTQTPRYLIKTRGQQVTLSCSPISGHRSVSWYQQTPGQGLQFLFEYFSETQRNKGNFPGRFSGRQFSNSRSEMNVSTLELGDSALYLCASSLAGAGTGELFFGEGSRLTVL.

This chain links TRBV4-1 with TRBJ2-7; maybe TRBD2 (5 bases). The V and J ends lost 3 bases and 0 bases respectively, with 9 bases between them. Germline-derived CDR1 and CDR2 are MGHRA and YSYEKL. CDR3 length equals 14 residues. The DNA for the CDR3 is TGCGCCAGCAGCCAGGGCGGGTACTCCTACGAGCAGTACTTC. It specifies CASSQGGYSYEQYF.

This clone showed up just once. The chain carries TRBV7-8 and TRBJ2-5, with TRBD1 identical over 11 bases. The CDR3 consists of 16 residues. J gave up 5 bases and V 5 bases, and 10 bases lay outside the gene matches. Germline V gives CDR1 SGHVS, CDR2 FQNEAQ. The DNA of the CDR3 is TGTGCCAGCAGCCCCTGGACAGGGGGCGGGAGGGAGACCCAGTACTTC. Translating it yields CASSPWTGGGRETQYF. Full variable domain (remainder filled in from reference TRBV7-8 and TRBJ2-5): GAGVSQSPRYKVAKRGQDVALRCDPISGHVSLFWYQQALGQGPEFLTYFQNEAQLDKSGLPSDRFFAERPEGSVSTLKIQRTQQEDSAVYLCASSPWTGGGRETQYFGPGTRLLVL.

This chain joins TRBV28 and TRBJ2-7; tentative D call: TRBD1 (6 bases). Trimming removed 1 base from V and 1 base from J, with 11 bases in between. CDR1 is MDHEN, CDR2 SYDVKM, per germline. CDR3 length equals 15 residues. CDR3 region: CASSLFVQGSYEQYF. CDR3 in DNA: TGTGCCAGCAGTTTATTTGTGCAGGGGTCCTACGAGCAGTACTTC.

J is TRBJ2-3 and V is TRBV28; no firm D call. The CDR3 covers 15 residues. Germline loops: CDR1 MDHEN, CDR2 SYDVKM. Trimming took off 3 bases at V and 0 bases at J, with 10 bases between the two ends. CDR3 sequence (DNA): TGTGCCAGCAGTTTGCGGCCCACTAGCACAGATACGCAGTATTTT. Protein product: CASSLRPTSTDTQYF.

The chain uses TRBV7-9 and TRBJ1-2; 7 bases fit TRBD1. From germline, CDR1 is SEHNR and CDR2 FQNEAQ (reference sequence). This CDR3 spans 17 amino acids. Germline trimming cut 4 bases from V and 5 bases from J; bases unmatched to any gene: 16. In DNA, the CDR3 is TGTGCCAGCAGCTCGGAGGGCGCAGGGGGGACCTGGTATGGCTACACCTTC. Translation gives CASSSEGAGGTWYGYTF.

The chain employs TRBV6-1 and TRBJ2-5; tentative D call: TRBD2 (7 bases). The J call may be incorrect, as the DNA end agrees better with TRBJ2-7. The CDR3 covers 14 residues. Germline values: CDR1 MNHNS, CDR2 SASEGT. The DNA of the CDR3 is TGTGCCAGCATCAGGGAGGGGGGGGCCTACGAGCAGTACTTC. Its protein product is CASIREGGAYEQYF.

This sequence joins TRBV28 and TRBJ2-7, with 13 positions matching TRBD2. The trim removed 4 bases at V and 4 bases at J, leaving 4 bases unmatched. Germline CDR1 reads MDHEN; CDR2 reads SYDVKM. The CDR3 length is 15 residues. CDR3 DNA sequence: TGTGCCAGCAGTTCTGGGACTAGCGGGAAGTACGAGCAGTACTTC. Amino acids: CASSSGTSGKYEQYF.

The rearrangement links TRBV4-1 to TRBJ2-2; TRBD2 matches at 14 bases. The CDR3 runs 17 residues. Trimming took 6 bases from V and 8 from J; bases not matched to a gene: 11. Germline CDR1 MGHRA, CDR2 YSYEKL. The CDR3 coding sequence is TGCGCCAGCAGAACCGACCCCGGGACTAGCGGGAGTGGGGAGCTGTTTTTT. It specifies CASRTDPGTSGSGELFF.

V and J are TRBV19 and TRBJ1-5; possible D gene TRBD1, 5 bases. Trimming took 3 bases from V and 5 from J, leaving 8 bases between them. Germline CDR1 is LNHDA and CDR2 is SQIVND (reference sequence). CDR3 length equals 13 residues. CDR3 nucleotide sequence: TGTGCCAGTAGTATCCAACAGGATCAGCCCCAGCATTTT. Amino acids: CASSIQQDQPQHF.

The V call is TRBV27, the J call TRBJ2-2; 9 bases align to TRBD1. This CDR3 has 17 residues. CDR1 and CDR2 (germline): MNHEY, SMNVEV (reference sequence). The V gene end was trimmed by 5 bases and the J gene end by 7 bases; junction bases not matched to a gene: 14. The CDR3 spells CASSAGQGTGEGGELFF. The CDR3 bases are TGTGCCAGCAGTGCCGGACAGGGGACGGGGGAGGGCGGGGAGCTGTTTTTT.

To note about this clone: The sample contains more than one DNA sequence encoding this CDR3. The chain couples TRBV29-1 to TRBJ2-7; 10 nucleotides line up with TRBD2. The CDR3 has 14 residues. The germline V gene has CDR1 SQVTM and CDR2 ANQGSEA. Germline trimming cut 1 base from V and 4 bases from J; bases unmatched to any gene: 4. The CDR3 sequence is CSVEGTSGNYEQYF. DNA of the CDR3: TGCAGCGTTGAAGGCACTAGCGGGAATTACGAGCAGTACTTC.

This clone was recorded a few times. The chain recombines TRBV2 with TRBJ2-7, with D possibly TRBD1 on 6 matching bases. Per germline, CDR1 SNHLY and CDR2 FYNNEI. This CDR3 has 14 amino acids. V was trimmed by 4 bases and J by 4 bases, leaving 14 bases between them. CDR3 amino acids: CASSAPGQRYEQYF. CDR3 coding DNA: TGTGCCAGCAGTGCCCCCGGACAGCGGTACGAGCAGTACTTC.

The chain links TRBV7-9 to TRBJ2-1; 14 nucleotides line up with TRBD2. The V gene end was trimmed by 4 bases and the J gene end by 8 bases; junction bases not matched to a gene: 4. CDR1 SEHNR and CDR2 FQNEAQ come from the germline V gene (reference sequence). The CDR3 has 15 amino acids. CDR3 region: CASSSTSGRADEQFF. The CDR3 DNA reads TGTGCCAGCAGCTCGACTAGCGGGAGGGCGGATGAGCAGTTCTTC.

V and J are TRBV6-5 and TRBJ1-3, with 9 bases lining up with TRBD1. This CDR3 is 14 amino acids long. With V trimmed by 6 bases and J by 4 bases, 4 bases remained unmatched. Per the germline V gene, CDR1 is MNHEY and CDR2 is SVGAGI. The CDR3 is CASSLTGGGNTIYF. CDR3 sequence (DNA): TGTGCCAGCAGCCTAACAGGGGGCGGAAACACCATATATTTT.

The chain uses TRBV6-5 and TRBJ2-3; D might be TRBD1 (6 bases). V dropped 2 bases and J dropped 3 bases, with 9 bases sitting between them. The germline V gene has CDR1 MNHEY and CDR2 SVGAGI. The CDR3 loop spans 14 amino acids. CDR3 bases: TGTGCCAGCAGTTACCAGGGGAAAACAGATACGCAGTATTTT. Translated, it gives CASSYQGKTDTQYF.